This TCR beta chain was obtained from a study of Ad26.COV2.S vaccination and SARS-CoV-2 variants. Study-level points and caveats: Greater spike-specific TCR breadth was seen in vaccine recipients than in placebo recipients. Considerable breadth of spike-specific CD8+ and CD4+ T cell responses has reportedly been documented following vaccination.

Noted treatment: about 20 received Ad26.COV2.S at low or high dose, single or two shots; about five received placebo; per-sample allocation not given. Each sample was drawn 63 days after the first injection (of vaccine or placebo). Boston hosted the donor, who was an adult aged 18-55 years. The study used a vaccine consisting of an Ad26 vector that expressed Wuhan-strain SARS-CoV-2 spike. Details on this clone: What it binds is not known.

The CDR3 runs to 11 residues. The ends were cut back, 6 bases at V and 7 bases at J, with 6 bases in the middle. From germline, CDR1 is MNHEY and CDR2 SVGAGI. Repertoires were generated with immunoSEQ multiplex PCR, while TCRdb's copy carries only in-frame clones and drops some. The data show 240,000 or so clones, 88% seen once. The TCR was taken from a person between 18 and 59 years old who received the Ad26.COV2.S COVID-19 vaccine or a placebo. The material sequenced was peripheral blood, taken in a trial of Ad26.COV2.S vaccine versus placebo. The V and J genes are TRBV6-5 and TRBJ2-2; D may match TRBD1 or TRBD2 (5 bases each). The CDR3 DNA follows: TGTGCCAGCAGGAGGGGCGGGGAGCTGTTTTTT. Translation: CASRRGGELFF.